In its sample, the clone carrying this T cell receptor beta chain was seen a few times. What it recognizes is unknown. V shed 4 bases, J shed 9 bases, and the junction held 12 bases outside the gene matches. The CDR3 runs 17 residues. The germline V gene encodes CDR1 SGHNT and CDR2 YENEEA. The data belong to a study of cytomegalovirus exposure and HLA in healthy donors. Study-level results: A cluster of highly shared sequence variants was likely a sequencing artifact. Presence/absence analyses supposed approximately even sequencing depth among donors. The authors confirmed in vitro that a few CMV-associated chains were specific for CMV antigens. In a later analysis, a genetic analysis reported fewer productive-TCR N-insertions in an Asian-associated ancestry cluster than the cohort average.

The PCR employed 60 Vbeta primers together with 13 Jbeta primers. Measured with immunoSEQ multiplex PCR; TCRdb has only the in-frame clones, and not every one. The repertoire holds 100,000 to 150,000 clones, 77% seen once, with roughly 4% in the top ten. The sequenced sample was PBMCs. This rearrangement joins TRBV11-3 to TRBJ2-1; 13 nucleotides align to TRBD2. This TCR derives from a human donor in good health. CDR3: CASSSQGTSGIGGEQFF. The CDR3 nucleotides read TGTGCCAGCAGCTCCCAGGGGACTAGCGGGATAGGCGGTGAGCAGTTCTTC.